What follows are 9 T cell receptor beta chains derived from one specimen sequenced in a study of memory CD4+ T cells and cytomegalovirus serostatus. Sequencing used immunoSEQ multiplex PCR; TCRdb keeps in-frame clones, though not all of them. The data hold around 45,000 clones, with less than 85% observed a single time. The sort gate was single viable CD3+CD4+CD8-CD45RO+ cells for memory CD4+ T cells. Sequenced sample: memory CD4+ T cells from blood. These receptor sequences come from an adult in good health and CMV-seronegative.

This chain links TRBV2 with TRBJ1-1; 8 bases map to TRBD1. The CDR3 has 13 amino acids. The germline gives CDR1 SNHLY, CDR2 FYNNEI. With 6 bases clipped from V and 1 base from J, the junction kept 1 base outside the gene matches. The DNA for the CDR3 is TGTGCCAGCAGAGGACAGGGGAACACTGAAGCTTTCTTT. This translates into CASRGQGNTEAFF.

The chain couples TRBV4-2 to TRBJ2-2; D perhaps matches TRBD1 (6 bases). The germline V gene encodes CDR1 LGHNA and CDR2 YNFKEQ. V was pared by 0 bases and J by 8 bases, with 13 bases between. The CDR3 length is 15 residues. The CDR3 loop is CASSQEDRFPGELFF. The DNA of the CDR3 is TGTGCCAGCAGCCAAGAGGACAGATTCCCGGGGGAGCTGTTTTTT.

The gene calls are TRBV18 and TRBJ2-3; 11 bases are shared with TRBD1. This CDR3 has 17 residues. Trimming took 3 bases from V and 0 from J; bases not matched to a gene: 5. CDR1 and CDR2 from the germline V gene are KGHSH and LQKENI. CDR3 in amino acids: CASSPGTGGGSTDTQYF. CDR3 DNA: TGTGCCAGCTCACCCGGGACAGGGGGTGGTAGCACAGATACGCAGTATTTT.

The chain joins TRBV12-1 to TRBJ2-2; the tabulated D call, TRBD1, remains unverified against the DNA. TRBV12-1 is a pseudogene. There are 18 residues in the CDR3. CDR3 loop: CASSYGRTDFTNTGELFF. The CDR3 DNA reads as TGTGCCAGCAGCTACGGACGGACAGATTTTACGAACACCGGGGAGCTGTTTTTT.

This clone was observed a handful of times. This sequence joins TRBV7-9 and TRBJ1-1, with D unresolved. The CDR3 is 14 residues long. Trimming took off 0 bases at V and 1 base at J, with 6 bases between the two ends. Germline V gene lookup returns CDR1 SEHNR and CDR2 FQNEAQ (reference sequence). The CDR3 bases are TGTGCCAGCAGCTTAGCCCAGAAGAACACTGAAGCTTTCTTT. Protein: CASSLAQKNTEAFF.

This clone turned up a few times. This sequence joins TRBV11-3 and TRBJ2-1; TRBD2 matches at 9 bases. Germline loops: CDR1 SGHNT, CDR2 YENEEA. This CDR3 spans 14 amino acids. Unmatched junction bases numbered 7, after V lost 8 bases and J lost 5 bases. CDR3 DNA sequence: TGTGCCAGCCTCGGGACTAGCATAGACAATGAGCAGTTCTTC. Protein product: CASLGTSIDNEQFF.

V and J are TRBV7-9 and TRBJ1-5; the D is unclear. This CDR3 region has 17 residues. Germline CDR1 is SEHNR and CDR2 is FQNEAQ (reference sequence). Trimming shortened V by 1 base and J by 0 bases, and 13 bases separated the two germline ends. The CDR3 loop reads CASSLGSADNSNQPQHF. The CDR3 DNA is TGTGCCAGCAGCTTAGGGTCGGCAGACAATAGCAATCAGCCCCAGCATTTT.

Comment on this clone: One end of the junction varies from germline; a read error may be responsible. The rearrangement joins TRBV6-6 to TRBJ2-3, with TRBD2 matching 10 bases. This CDR3 is 13 amino acids long. Germline CDR1 is MNHNY and CDR2 is SVGAGI (reference sequence). The CDR3 spells CASSYRVLAGGIF. As DNA, the CDR3 is TGTGCCAGCAGTTACCGGGTATTAGCGGGGGGAATCTTT.

This clone was detected once. This rearrangement joins TRBV9 to TRBJ2-2, with D possibly being TRBD1 (7 bases). The V end was cut by 3 bases, the J end by 5 bases, with 11 bases between. The CDR3 spans 14 residues. In germline, CDR1 is SGDLS, CDR2 YYNGEE. CDR3 sequence (DNA): TGTGCCAGCAGCGGGACAGGAGGGACCGGGGAGCTGTTTTTT. Translation gives CASSGTGGTGELFF.